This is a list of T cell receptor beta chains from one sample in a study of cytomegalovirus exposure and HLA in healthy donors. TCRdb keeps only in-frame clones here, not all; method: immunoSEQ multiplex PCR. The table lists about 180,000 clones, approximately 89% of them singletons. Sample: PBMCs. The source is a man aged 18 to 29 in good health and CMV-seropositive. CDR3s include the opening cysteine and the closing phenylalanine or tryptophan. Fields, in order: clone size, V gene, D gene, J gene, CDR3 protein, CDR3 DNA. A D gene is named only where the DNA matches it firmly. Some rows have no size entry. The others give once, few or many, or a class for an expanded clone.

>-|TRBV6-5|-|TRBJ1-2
CASSFGQMGYTF
TGTGCCAGCAGTTTCGGACAGATGGGCTACACCTTC
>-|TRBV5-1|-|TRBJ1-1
CASSSGGDTEAFF
TGCGCCAGCAGCTCTGGAGGGGACACTGAAGCTTTCTTT
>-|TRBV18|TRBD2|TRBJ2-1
CASSQIAGAATHEQFF
TGTGCCAGCTCACAGATAGCGGGGGCCGCGACGCATGAGCAGTTCTTC
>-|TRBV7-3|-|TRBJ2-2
CASSPLGNTGELFF
TGTGCCAGCAGCCCACTAGGAAACACCGGGGAGCTGTTTTTT
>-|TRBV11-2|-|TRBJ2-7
CASSSLHRYYEQYF
TGTGCCAGCAGCTCGCTGCACAGATACTACGAGCAGTACTTC
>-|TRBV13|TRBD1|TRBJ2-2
CASSSTGQGTNTGELFF
TGTGCCAGCAGCTCCACCGGACAGGGGACAAACACCGGGGAGCTGTTTTTT
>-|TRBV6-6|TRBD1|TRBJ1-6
CASSSRDRSSSALHF
TGTGCCAGCAGTTCCCGGGACAGGTCCTCGTCTGCCCTCCACTTT
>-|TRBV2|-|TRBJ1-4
CASSGMRAGEKLFF
TGTGCCAGCAGTGGGATGAGGGCGGGGGAAAAACTGTTTTTT
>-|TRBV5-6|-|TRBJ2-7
CASRLGLRQSYEQYF
TGTGCCAGCAGGTTGGGGCTCAGACAGTCCTACGAGCAGTACTTC
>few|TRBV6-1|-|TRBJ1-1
CASRRNTEAFF
TGTGCCAGCAGGCGGAACACTGAAGCTTTCTTT
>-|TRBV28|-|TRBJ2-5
CASRFTGETQYF
TGTGCCAGCAGATTCACCGGAGAGACCCAGTACTTC
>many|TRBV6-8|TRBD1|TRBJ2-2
CASSSGQRSTGELFF
TGTGCCAGCAGTTCGGGACAGCGGAGCACCGGGGAGCTGTTTTTT
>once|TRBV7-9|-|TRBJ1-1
CASSLGLSGLTEAFF
TGTGCCAGCAGCTTAGGGCTCTCGGGGTTGACTGAAGCTTTCTTT
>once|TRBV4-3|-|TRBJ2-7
CASSQQGGGSYEQYF
TGCGCCAGCAGCCAGCAGGGAGGGGGCTCCTACGAGCAGTACTTC
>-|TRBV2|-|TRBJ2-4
CASNGQRAANIQYF
TGTGCCAGCAATGGTCAGAGGGCAGCGAACATTCAGTACTTC
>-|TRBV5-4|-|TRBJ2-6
CASSLERPFSGANVLTF
TGTGCCAGCAGCTTGGAGAGGCCGTTCTCTGGGGCCAACGTCCTGACTTTC
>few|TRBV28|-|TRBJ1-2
CASSSGDYGYTF
TGTGCCAGCAGTTCGGGGGACTATGGCTACACCTTC
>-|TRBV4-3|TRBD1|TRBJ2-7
CASSQGKQGFYEQYF
TGCGCCAGCAGCCAAGGGAAACAGGGGTTCTACGAGCAGTACTTC
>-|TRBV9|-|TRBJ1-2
CASSVTGNYGYTF
TGTGCCAGCAGCGTTACAGGGAACTATGGCTACACCTTC
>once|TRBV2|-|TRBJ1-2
CACRGFPSEANYGYTF
TGTGCCTGCCGGGGGTTCCCCTCAGAAGCTAACTATGGCTACACCTTC
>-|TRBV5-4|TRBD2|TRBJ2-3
CASSQTPLASGTQYF
TGTGCCAGCAGCCAGACCCCATTGGCTAGCGGTACGCAGTATTTT
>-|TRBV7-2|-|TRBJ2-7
CASSLVPGITYEQYF
TGTGCCAGCAGCTTAGTGCCCGGGATTACCTACGAGCAGTACTTC
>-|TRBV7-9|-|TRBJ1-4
CASTPPGGKLFF
TGTGCCAGCACCCCCCCGGGAGGGAAACTGTTTTTT
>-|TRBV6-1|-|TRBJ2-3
CASGGQSDTQYF
TGTGCCAGCGGAGGCCAATCAGATACGCAGTATTTT
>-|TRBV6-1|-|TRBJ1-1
CASSLLQGGDTEAFF
TGTGCCAGCAGCCTCCTCCAGGGTGGGGACACTGAAGCTTTCTTT
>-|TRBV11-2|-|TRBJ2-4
CASSLQRGYIQYF
TGTGCCAGCAGCTTACAGCGAGGATACATTCAGTACTTC
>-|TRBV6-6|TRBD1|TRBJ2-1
CASSYYPGQGGNEQFF
TGTGCCAGCAGTTACTATCCGGGACAGGGAGGGAATGAGCAGTTCTTC
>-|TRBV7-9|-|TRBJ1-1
CASSLGGVSPPAFF
TGTGCCAGCAGCTTGGGAGGTGTCTCTCCACCAGCTTTCTTT
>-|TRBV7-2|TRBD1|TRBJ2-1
CASSPRGRYNEQFF
TGTGCCAGCAGTCCCAGGGGGCGATACAATGAGCAGTTCTTC
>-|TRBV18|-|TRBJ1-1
CASSPAENTEAFF
TGTGCCAGCTCACCAGCAGAAAACACTGAAGCTTTCTTT
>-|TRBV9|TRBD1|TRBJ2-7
CASSGDSAYEQYF
TGTGCCAGCAGCGGGGACAGTGCCTACGAGCAGTACTTC
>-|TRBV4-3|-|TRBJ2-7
CASSPTWGGAGEQYF
TGCGCCAGCAGCCCCACTTGGGGGGGGGCGGGGGAGCAGTACTTC
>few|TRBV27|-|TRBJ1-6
CASSAAYTTNSPLHF
TGTGCCAGCAGTGCGGCGTATACTACTAATTCACCCCTCCACTTT
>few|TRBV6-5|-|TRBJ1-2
CASSADKVYGYTF
TGTGCCAGCAGTGCCGACAAAGTCTATGGCTACACCTTC
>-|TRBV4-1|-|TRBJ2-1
CASSQDRGAYNEQFF
TGCGCCAGCAGCCAAGACAGGGGCGCCTACAATGAGCAGTTCTTC
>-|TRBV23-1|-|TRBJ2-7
CPAQETTPNSYEQYF
TGCCCCGCGCAGGAGACTACTCCAAACTCCTACGAGCAGTACTTC
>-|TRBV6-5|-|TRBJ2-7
CASRGPGAYEQYF
TGTGCCAGCAGAGGTCCCGGGGCCTACGAGCAGTACTTC
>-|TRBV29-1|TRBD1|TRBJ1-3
CSVEDPDRPRMSSGNTIYF
TGCAGCGTTGAAGATCCGGACAGGCCACGAATGAGCTCTGGAAACACCATATATTTT
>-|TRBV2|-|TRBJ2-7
CASSVREAGVSEQYF
TGTGCCAGCAGCGTCAGGGAGGCCGGGGTCTCCGAGCAGTACTTC
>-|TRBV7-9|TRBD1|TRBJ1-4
CASSATGGRAEKLFF
TGTGCCAGCAGCGCTACAGGGGGTCGAGCTGAAAAACTGTTTTTT
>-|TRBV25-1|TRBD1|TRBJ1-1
CASSEYVRAGGYTEAFF
TGTGCCAGCAGTGAATATGTAAGGGCAGGGGGCTACACTGAAGCTTTCTTT
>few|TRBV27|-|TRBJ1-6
CASRFGGTYNSPLHF
TGTGCCAGCAGATTTGGGGGGACCTATAATTCACCCCTCCACTTT
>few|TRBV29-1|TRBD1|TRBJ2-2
CSAPGQEGF
TGCAGCGCTCCGGGACAGGAGGGGTTT
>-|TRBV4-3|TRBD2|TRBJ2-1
CASSQGVWGGSYNEQFF
TGCGCCAGCAGCCAAGGTGTATGGGGGGGCTCCTACAATGAGCAGTTCTTC
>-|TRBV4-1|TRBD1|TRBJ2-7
CASSLTPGQGNYEQYF
TGCGCCAGCAGCCTAACACCGGGACAGGGAAATTACGAGCAGTACTTC
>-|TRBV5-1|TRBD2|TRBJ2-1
CASSWGPSGGYNEQFF
TGCGCCAGCAGCTGGGGACCTAGCGGGGGGTACAATGAGCAGTTCTTC
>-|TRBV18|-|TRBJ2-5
CASSPPSTRETQYF
TGTGCCAGCTCACCACCCTCTACGCGAGAGACCCAGTACTTC
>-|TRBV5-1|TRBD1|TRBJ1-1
CASSVRDRGTEAFF
TGCGCCAGCAGCGTCCGGGACAGGGGCACTGAAGCTTTCTTT
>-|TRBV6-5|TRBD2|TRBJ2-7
CASSLAGGPNEQYF
TGTGCCAGCAGCTTAGCGGGAGGGCCGAACGAGCAGTACTTC
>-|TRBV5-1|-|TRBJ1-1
CASSWGGTNTEAFF
TGCGCCAGCAGCTGGGGGGGGACGAACACTGAAGCTTTCTTT
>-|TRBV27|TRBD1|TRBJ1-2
CASSPILGTANYGYTF
TGTGCCAGCAGCCCCATACTCGGGACAGCTAACTATGGCTACACCTTC
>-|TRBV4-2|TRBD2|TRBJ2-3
CASSQVPGGDTQYF
TGTGCCAGCAGCCAAGTTCCGGGGGGAGATACGCAGTATTTT
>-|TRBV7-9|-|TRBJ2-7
CASSSYQGGSYEQYF
TGTGCCAGCAGCTCATACCAGGGTGGGTCGTACGAGCAGTACTTC